The 20 T cell receptor beta chains reported below all come from one sample, sequenced in a study of shared clonotypes between healthy human individuals. The repertoire was sequenced with immunoSEQ multiplex PCR; TCRdb's copy has only in-frame clones and lacks some. The table lists around 550,000 clones, less than 96% of them singletons. The sequenced sample was naive CD4+ T cells sorted from blood. The subset was: CD45RA+ positively selected. The origin of the receptors is a woman aged 25-40 years in good health.

This chain connects TRBV27 to TRBJ2-6; TRBD1 agrees at 7 bases. Germline V lookup: CDR1 MNHEY, CDR2 SMNVEV (reference sequence). J gave up 2 bases and V 7 bases, and 8 bases lay outside the gene matches. CDR3 length: 16 residues. CDR3 DNA sequence: TGTGCCAGCACCCGACAGGGCTTAACTGGGGCCAACGTCCTGACTTTC. Translated, it gives CASTRQGLTGANVLTF.

The chain uses TRBV6-4 and TRBJ2-2; D is undetermined. The CDR3 totals 16 residues. Germline V gene lookup returns CDR1 MRHNA and CDR2 SNTAGT. V shed 6 bases and J shed 2 bases, with 16 bases lying between them. This CDR3 is CASRDIASSNTGELFF. CDR3 sequence (DNA): TGTGCCAGCAGGGATATTGCGAGTTCAAACACCGGGGAGCTGTTTTTT.

The V call is TRBV28, the J call TRBJ1-2; possible D gene TRBD1, 6 bases. Germline loops: CDR1 MDHEN, CDR2 SYDVKM. The length of the CDR3 is 14 residues. V lost 5 bases and J lost 2, with 12 bases in between. The CDR3 DNA reads TGTGCCAGCAGTATCCCTCAGGGGAACTATGGCTACACCTTC. Protein: CASSIPQGNYGYTF.

CDR3 nucleotide sequence: TGCGCCAGCAGCTTGGGCCGGGGGACTTACTCCTACGAGCAGTACTTC. Translating gives CASSLGRGTYSYEQYF. The chain has TRBV5-1 and TRBJ2-5; D is possibly TRBD2 (6 bases). The J call is uncertain, as TRBJ2-7 better fits the DNA end. This CDR3 contains 16 residues. Per germline, CDR1 SGHRS and CDR2 YFSETQ.

For this clone: The sample has other DNA sequences that encode this CDR3 too. The rearrangement links TRBV28 to TRBJ1-1; D is ambiguous. This CDR3 region has 13 residues. The V and J ends lost 3 bases and 4 bases respectively, with 9 bases between them. Germline-derived CDR1 and CDR2 are MDHEN and SYDVKM. The CDR3 protein is CASSFSGSTEAFF. DNA for the CDR3: TGTGCCAGCAGTTTTTCAGGTTCCACTGAAGCTTTCTTT. Using reference TRBV28 and TRBJ1-1 for the parts outside the CDR3, the full variable domain is DVKVTQSSRYLVKRTGEKVFLECVQDMDHENMFWYRQDPGLGLRLIYFSYDVKMKEKGDIPEGYSVSREKKERFSLILESASTNQTSMYLCASSFSGSTEAFFGQGTRLTVV.

The chain links TRBV25-1 to TRBJ2-2; weak D call: TRBD1 (6 bases). There are 15 residues in the CDR3. V was shortened by 4 bases and J by 5 bases, with 14 bases between the two germline ends. CDR1 and CDR2 from the germline V gene are MGHDK and SYGVNS. CDR3 nucleotide sequence: TGTGCCAGCAGTGCCGCACCGGACAGAACCGGGGAGCTGTTTTTT. It yields the protein CASSAAPDRTGELFF.

J is TRBJ2-5 and V is TRBV28; TRBD2 agrees at 10 bases. The CDR3 is made up of 16 amino acids. Germline lookup yields CDR1 MDHEN and CDR2 SYDVKM. Unmatched junction bases numbered 12, after V lost 5 bases and J lost 6 bases. The CDR3 nucleotides read TGTGCCAGCAGTACCCTGACTAGCGGGTTTTTGAAGACCCAGTACTTC. Its translation is CASSTLTSGFLKTQYF. The variable domain in full, completed from reference TRBV28 and TRBJ2-5, reads DVKVTQSSRYLVKRTGEKVFLECVQDMDHENMFWYRQDPGLGLRLIYFSYDVKMKEKGDIPEGYSVSREKKERFSLILESASTNQTSMYLCASSTLTSGFLKTQYFGPGTRLLVL.

V usage is TRBV7-9 and J usage is TRBJ2-7; D tentatively reads TRBD1 or TRBD2 (6 bases each). The germline V and J ends were trimmed by 6 bases and 5 bases, with 23 bases remaining between them. Looked up from germline, CDR1 is SEHNR and CDR2 is FQNEAQ (reference sequence). The CDR3 totals 16 residues. Written as DNA, the CDR3 is TGTGCCAGCAGTCAATGGCCGGGGGCCGGGGTCGACGAGCAGTACTTC. Amino acids: CASSQWPGAGVDEQYF.

A few counts support this clone. The chain has TRBV20-1 and TRBJ1-1, with D perhaps matching TRBD1 (6 bases). Germline lookup yields CDR1 DFQATT and CDR2 SNEGSKA (reference sequence). The CDR3 runs to 10 residues. V lost 4 bases to trimming and J lost 11 bases, with 11 bases between them. The CDR3 DNA sequence: TGCAGTGCTACAAGGGACATGGCTTTCTTT. Translation: CSATRDMAFF.

Written as DNA, the CDR3 is TGTGCCAGCAGCCCCCCAGGGGCGGATGGCTACACCTTC. Amino acids: CASSPPGADGYTF. V is TRBV7-3 and J is TRBJ1-2; perhaps TRBD1 as D (6 bases). CDR1 and CDR2 (germline): SGHTA, FQGTGA. The CDR3 spans 13 residues. The germline V and J ends were trimmed by 5 bases and 6 bases, with 13 bases remaining between them.

The J gene is TRBJ1-2, the V gene TRBV6-5; D not certain. V was clipped by 7 bases and J by 4 bases, with 13 bases between them. This CDR3 comprises 13 residues. Germline CDR1 MNHEY, CDR2 SVGAGI. In nucleotides, the CDR3 is TGTGCCAGCACCCCCAACGCCGGCTATGGCTACACCTTC. The encoded protein is CASTPNAGYGYTF.

The gene calls are TRBV2 and TRBJ2-2; TRBD1 is a possible D gene (6 bases). Trimming removed 8 bases from V and 6 bases from J, with 19 bases in between. Germline V gene data show CDR1 as SNHLY and CDR2 as FYNNEI. CDR3 size: 15 residues. CDR3 DNA: TGTGCCAGCGGATACCGGGACAATTCGCCCGGGGAGCTGTTTTTT. Its protein is CASGYRDNSPGELFF.

V gene TRBV7-3 combines with J gene TRBJ1-2, with 10 bases fitting TRBD1. This CDR3 has 17 amino acids. J lost 4 bases, V lost 5 bases, and 13 bases had no gene match. In germline, CDR1 is SGHTA, CDR2 FQGTGA. The CDR3 DNA reads as TGTGCCAGCAGCCCCTCCGGGACAGGGGTTTTAGGCTATGGCTACACCTTC. It encodes CASSPSGTGVLGYGYTF.

The chain couples TRBV28 to TRBJ1-4; the D is unclear. Germline loops: CDR1 MDHEN, CDR2 SYDVKM. The CDR3 contains 12 residues. Deletions cut 2 bases from V and 8 bases from J, with 6 bases between. CDR3 sequence (DNA): TGTGCCAGCAGTTTAATTGGAGAAAAACTGTTTTTT. Encoded protein: CASSLIGEKLFF. Drawing the rest from reference TRBV28 and TRBJ1-4, the complete variable domain is DVKVTQSSRYLVKRTGEKVFLECVQDMDHENMFWYRQDPGLGLRLIYFSYDVKMKEKGDIPEGYSVSREKKERFSLILESASTNQTSMYLCASSLIGEKLFFGSGTQLSVL.

CDR3 bases: TGTGCCAGCAAGGTAGGGACAGGGTTCGACGACACTGAAGCTTTCTTT. Translating it yields CASKVGTGFDDTEAFF. The chain uses TRBV2 and TRBJ1-1, with 9 bases identical to TRBD1. The CDR3 consists of 16 residues. The trim removed 7 bases at V and 3 bases at J, leaving 12 bases unmatched. CDR1 and CDR2 from the germline V gene are SNHLY and FYNNEI.

This clone was found once. The genes are TRBV5-5 and TRBJ1-1; D unresolved. Per the germline V gene, CDR1 is SGHKS and CDR2 is YYEKEE (reference sequence). Trimming took 3 bases from V and 0 from J, leaving 6 bases between them. The length of the CDR3 is 13 residues. The CDR3: CASSWQVNTEAFF. The CDR3 nucleotides read TGTGCCAGCAGCTGGCAGGTGAACACTGAAGCTTTCTTT.

The rearrangement links TRBV7-3 to TRBJ2-5, with no clear D. The CDR3 extends over 15 amino acids. Trimming left V 1 base short and J 2 bases short, with 11 bases between. CDR1 and CDR2 (germline): SGHTA, FQGTGA. The CDR3 nucleotides read TGTGCCAGCAGCTTAAATGGCGGCAAGCAAGAGACCCAGTACTTC. Its protein is CASSLNGGKQETQYF.

In this sample, this clone turned up a few times. V gene TRBV9 combines with J gene TRBJ1-5, with D possibly matching TRBD1 (5 bases). Looked up from germline, CDR1 is SGDLS and CDR2 is YYNGEE. V dropped 2 bases and J dropped 4 bases, with 7 bases sitting between them. The CDR3 runs 13 residues. CDR3 region: CASSVDINQPQHF. Written as DNA, the CDR3 is TGTGCCAGCAGCGTGGACATTAATCAGCCCCAGCATTTT. The full variable domain, completed using reference TRBV9 and TRBJ1-5, is DSGVTQTPKHLITATGQRVTLRCSPRSGDLSVYWYQQSLDQGLQFLIQYYNGEERAKGNILERFSAQQFPDLHSELNLSSLELGDSALYFCASSVDINQPQHFGDGTRLSIL.

The rearrangement links TRBV28 to TRBJ2-5; 11 bases agree with TRBD2. The V gene's germline CDR1 is MDHEN and CDR2 SYDVKM. The J segment lost 9 bases and the V segment lost 6 bases, leaving 12 bases of the junction unmatched. This CDR3 has 15 amino acids. The CDR3 protein is CASSPPTSGVAAQYF. CDR3 nucleotide sequence: TGTGCCAGCAGCCCTCCGACTAGCGGGGTCGCGGCCCAGTACTTC.

The chain employs TRBV18 and TRBJ2-6, with D uncertain. Trimming left V 3 bases short and J 1 base short, with 7 bases between. CDR3 length: 15 residues. The germline CDR1 and CDR2 sequences are KGHSH and LQKENI. The CDR3 loop is CASSPDLSGANVLTF. For the CDR3, the DNA is TGTGCCAGCTCACCGGACCTTTCTGGGGCCAACGTCCTGACTTTC.